The 12 T cell receptor beta chains in this list originate from one sample, sequenced in a study of cytomegalovirus exposure and HLA in healthy donors. TCRdb's table, derived via immunoSEQ multiplex PCR, lists solely in-frame clones and lacks some. Of about 110,000 clones in the sample, approximately 94% were seen once. Sequenced material: PBMCs. The receptors stem from a woman aged 18-35 years in good health and CMV-seronegative.

J is TRBJ2-7 and V is TRBV28; 7 nucleotides agree with TRBD2. Germline V lookup: CDR1 MDHEN, CDR2 SYDVKM. Losses at the gene ends were 4 bases for V and 2 bases for J; bases not matched to a gene: 11. The CDR3 covers 16 residues. The CDR3 DNA follows: TGTGCCAGCAGTTCTTGGGGAGGCGGGGGAACCTACGAGCAGTACTTC. Translation: CASSSWGGGGTYEQYF.

V usage is TRBV25-1 and J usage is TRBJ1-2; the D is unclear. V dropped 7 bases and J dropped 3 bases, with 12 bases sitting between them. Germline V gene sequence: CDR1 MGHDK, CDR2 SYGVNS. The CDR3 is 13 amino acids. The DNA of the CDR3 is TGTGCCAGCACCCTAAATGAGGACTATGGCTACACCTTC. This encodes CASTLNEDYGYTF.

The V and J genes are TRBV2 and TRBJ1-3; tentatively, D is TRBD1 (5 bases). The CDR3 is made up of 13 amino acids. The germline V gene encodes CDR1 SNHLY and CDR2 FYNNEI. Trimming shortened V by 3 bases and J by 7 bases, and 10 bases separated the two germline ends. This CDR3 reads CASSETAWNTIYF. The CDR3 region has the DNA TGTGCCAGCAGTGAGACAGCTTGGAACACCATATATTTT.

This clone was counted once. The chain uses TRBV23-1 and TRBJ1-1; 10 bases agree with TRBD1. TRBV23-1 is known as an ORF, though its function is uncertain. The junction had 7 bases not matched to a gene; V was cut back by 3 bases and J by 0 bases. This CDR3 is 17 amino acids long. This CDR3 is CASSHAPGQGMNTEAFF. The CDR3 nucleotides read TGCGCCAGCAGTCACGCCCCGGGACAGGGGATGAACACTGAAGCTTTCTTT.

The gene calls are TRBV7-8 and TRBJ1-1, with 9 bases that match TRBD1. The ends lost 5 bases at V and 9 bases at J; junction bases unmatched: 10. CDR1 and CDR2 from the germline V gene are SGHVS and FQNEAQ. The CDR3 sequence is 14 residues long. The CDR3 loop reads CASSLLGTGRQAFF. The CDR3 DNA sequence: TGTGCCAGCAGCCTCCTAGGGACAGGGAGACAAGCTTTCTTT.

V is TRBV5-4 and J is TRBJ2-5; 12 positions match TRBD2. The CDR3 loop spans 15 amino acids. Germline V gives CDR1 SGHNT, CDR2 YYREEE (reference sequence). The trim removed 0 bases at V and 5 bases at J, leaving 2 bases unmatched. The CDR3 DNA reads as TGTGCCAGCAGCTTGGGGCTAGCGGGGGGGGAGACCCAGTACTTC. It encodes CASSLGLAGGETQYF.

The chain has TRBV18 and TRBJ2-1; D is unresolved. This CDR3 has 14 amino acids. Germline V CDR1 and CDR2: KGHSH, LQKENI. V was pared by 1 base and J by 3 bases, with 7 bases between. The CDR3 nucleotides read TGTGCCAGCTCACCACGGCACAGCTACAATGAGCAGTTCTTC. Its translation is CASSPRHSYNEQFF.

This clone was observed once. V is TRBV27 and J is TRBJ2-7; tentative D call: TRBD2 (6 bases). The V and J ends lost 5 bases and 7 bases respectively, with 18 bases between them. The CDR3 sequence is 14 residues long. Germline assignment: CDR1 MNHEY and CDR2 SMNVEV (reference sequence). The CDR3 DNA reads TGTGCCAGCAGTCCTGCGGGGTTGAGGCCAGAGCAGTACTTC. This encodes CASSPAGLRPEQYF.

This clone was counted a single time. The chain joins TRBV4-1 to TRBJ2-1; D remains unclear. Trimming cost V 4 bases and J 3 bases, with 13 bases left between them. This CDR3 is 15 amino acids long. Germline V gene data show CDR1 as MGHRA and CDR2 as YSYEKL. CDR3 residues: CASSPVTPSYNEQFF. Written as DNA, the CDR3 is TGCGCCAGCAGCCCAGTTACTCCTAGCTACAATGAGCAGTTCTTC.

The table lists this clone with a count of one. This rearrangement joins TRBV21-1 to TRBJ2-1; the table's D call, TRBD1, was not checked against the DNA. TRBV21-1 is a known pseudogene. This CDR3 region has 15 residues. In DNA, the CDR3 is TGTGCCAGCAGCAAACTTCTGGCAGGGCTCAATGAGCAGTTCTTC. As protein: CASSKLLAGLNEQFF.

The chain is built from TRBV4-1 and TRBJ1-1; D uncertain. Germline V CDR1 and CDR2: MGHRA, YSYEKL. The V end lost 4 bases, the J end lost 1 base, and 10 bases lay between the germline ends. The CDR3 is made up of 14 amino acids. The CDR3 region is CASSRIGANTEAFF. As DNA, the CDR3 is TGCGCCAGCAGCCGTATAGGAGCGAACACTGAAGCTTTCTTT.

The chain recombines TRBV15 with TRBJ1-5; weak D call: TRBD1 (5 bases). The germline V gene encodes CDR1 LNHNV and CDR2 YYDKDF (reference sequence). V was clipped by 0 bases and J by 6 bases, with 9 bases between them. The CDR3 consists of 14 residues. The CDR3 region is CATSREGGGQPQHF. The CDR3 nucleotides read TGTGCCACCAGCAGAGAGGGGGGTGGTCAGCCCCAGCATTTT.